The subject of this entry is one T cell receptor beta chain. Germline V gives CDR1 SEHNR, CDR2 FQNEAQ (reference sequence). CDR3 length: 15 amino acids. With V trimmed by 4 bases and J by 7 bases, 4 bases remained unmatched. The sample originates from a study of blood T cell repertoires in COVID-19. Whole-study context: Italy, Spain and the United States were the sources of the convalescent and acute COVID-19 samples. T cells, B-cell-depleted T cells, or PBMCs provided the cDNA or gDNA that served as material.

In the original workflow: Reference gene primer amplification gave nucleated cell count estimates. Method: immunoSEQ multiplex PCR; TCRdb's copy keeps in-frame clones and lacks some. The D gene and trimming were derived from the DNA, and the V and J assignments and clone size from that table. This repertoire shows some 270,000 clones, roughly 85% found once; its top ten account for about 10%. This chain connects TRBV7-9 to TRBJ1-6, with 10 bases identical to TRBD1. The clonotype was recovered from a woman between 70 and 85 years old with acute or convalescent COVID-19. The sample was peripheral blood. CDR3 in amino acids: CASSSLDRGNSPLHF. The CDR3 DNA reads as TGTGCCAGCAGCTCCCTGGACAGGGGGAATTCACCCCTCCACTTT.